This T cell receptor beta chain was identified during a study of identical twins. Study results and limitations: Monozygotic twins shared more out-of-frame TCR alpha than recombination models predicted. Researchers caution that invariant MAIT and iNKT cells could partly confound zero-insertion analyses.

Every donor was a healthy Caucasian. This clonotype was counted only a few times. Its target is not known. Using its own MiXCR run on the 5' RACE reads, TCRdb lists one record per CDR3 protein. Of nearly 900,000 distinct CDR3 sequences detected, about 12% appear once; the ten largest clones hold about 1.5%. This sample also appeared in a second study, on yellow fever vaccine responses in identical twins. That paper adds: As reported, the vaccine T cell response of twins seemed partly convergent and partly personalized.

This receptor was taken from a young woman in good health. The specimen sequenced was PBMCs.

The CDR3 reads CASRPGQPYYGYTF. CDR3 DNA: TGTGCCAGCAGGCCCGGACAGCCCTACTATGGCTACACCTTC. The chain uses TRBV2 and TRBJ1-2; a weak D match, TRBD1 (6 bases). The V gene lost 6 bases and the J gene lost 3 bases, with 14 bases spanning the gap. Germline V lookup: CDR1 SNHLY, CDR2 FYNNEI. CDR3 length: 14 residues. Looking up the rest from reference TRBV2 and TRBJ1-2 gives the full variable domain: EPEVTQTPSHQVTQMGQEVILRCVPISNHLYFYWYRQILGQKVEFLVSFYNNEISEKSEIFDDQFSVERPDGSNFTLKIRSTKLEDSAMYFCASRPGQPYYGYTFGSGTRLTVV.